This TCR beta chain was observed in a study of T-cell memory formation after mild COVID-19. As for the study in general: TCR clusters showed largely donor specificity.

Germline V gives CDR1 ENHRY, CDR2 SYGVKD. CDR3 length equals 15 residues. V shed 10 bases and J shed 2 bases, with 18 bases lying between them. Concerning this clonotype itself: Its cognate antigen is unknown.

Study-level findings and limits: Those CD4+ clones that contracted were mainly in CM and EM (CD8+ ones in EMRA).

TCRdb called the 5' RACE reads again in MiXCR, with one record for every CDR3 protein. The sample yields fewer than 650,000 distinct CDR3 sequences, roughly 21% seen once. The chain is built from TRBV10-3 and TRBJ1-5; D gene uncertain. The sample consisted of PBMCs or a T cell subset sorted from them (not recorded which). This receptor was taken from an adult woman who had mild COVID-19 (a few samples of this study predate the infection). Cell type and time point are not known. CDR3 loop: CATLDPASGNQPQHF. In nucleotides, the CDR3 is TGTGCCACCCTTGACCCTGCTAGTGGCAATCAGCCCCAGCATTTT.